The T cell receptor (beta chain) under discussion was sequenced for a study of blood T cells in healthy people across ages (dated by TCRdb to 2013 to 2016). General notes on the study: In model experiments, template switching captured about one uniquely barcoded TCR beta cDNA molecule for every two T cells. The study analyzed two additional independent replicas of 1 million unique cDNA reads from the same blood draw for two donors, one aged 18 to 30 and one aged 80 or older. Using deep sequencing normalized with unique cDNA molecular identifiers, the study measured how TCR beta repertoire diversity changes with age. Four age groups were formed from the donors: young (average about 16 years), middle-aged (more than 35), aged (roughly 56) and long-lived (less than 85). To avoid experimental bias, donors of different ages were spread randomly across the sequencing lanes.

Systemically healthy Caucasian individuals from Russia, 35 to 50 in total and aged about 6 to 100 years, were included as donors. Approximately 11 milliliters of peripheral blood were drawn from each donor into EDTA-treated Vacutainer tubes. Ficoll-Paque density-gradient centrifugation was used to isolate PBMCs, with at least 7 million per sample. Total RNA, at least 5.5 micrograms per sample, was extracted from PBMCs with Trizol reagent. The percentages of naive CD45RAhigh/CD27high T cells were determined by flow cytometry on a PBMC aliquot from every donor. Library generation was performed with 5' RACE. The instrument was an Illumina HiSeq 2500. A second PCR of about 6 to 11 cycles was run with a J-beta primer mix and a sample-barcoded 5' primer. A template-switch 5' adaptor carrying 12 random nucleotides introduced a unique molecular identifier onto each TCR beta cDNA molecule. Each sample yielded at least 2.5 million CDR3-containing paired-end reads. First-strand cDNA was synthesized from all RNA with the Mint cDNA synthesis kit, primed by a TRBC-specific oligonucleotide. Following uracil-DNA glycosylase treatment, a first 18-cycle PCR with universal primers M1SS and BC2_uni_R was performed on all cDNA. The authors' pipeline ran thus. For normalization, 1 million high-quality reads were randomly selected from each sample, with every read carrying a distinct molecular identifier. Reads with shared molecular identifiers were discarded instead of being binned into consensus sequences. MiTCR, with a Q25 quality threshold and the strictest error-elimination algorithm, was used for CDR3 identification, clonotype clustering and error correction. A nonparametric unseen species model using Euler transformation provided a lower-bound estimate of total TCR beta diversity. The raw public reads went through TCRdb reprocessing: fastp at Q25, MiXCR clone calling, in-frame beta chains kept. CDR3 protein duplicates are merged, each entry listing the most common genes and DNA. The V and J calls shown here were made by TCRdb, not taken from the authors' results. The sample includes more than 550,000 distinct CDR3 sequences, with 22% observed a single time. The biggest ten clones account for around 21% of the sample.

The germline ends are 16 bases apart after V is trimmed by 7 bases and J by 3 bases. The CDR3 goes from the cysteine to the phenylalanine over 15 residues. Here the CDR3 DNA is all that survives: 45 bases in frame from base 1. Summary of the overall study and its limitations: Since profiling was done on bulk unsorted PBMCs, naive and antigen-experienced compartments could not be conclusively compared. Donor CMV infection status was unknown, potentially confounding age-related changes in expanded clonotypes. As age increased, observed TCR beta diversity per million T cells dropped in a roughly linear way, and a significant reduction was already evident by age approximately 40. The percentage of naive T cells measured by flow cytometry correlated strongly with observed TCR beta diversity. Compared with the aged group, the long-lived group had more naive CD4+ T cells, fewer expanded clones and increased TCR diversity, a pattern suggesting age selection. Estimates of total diversity based on one million sequenced T cells were regarded as lower bounds and as underestimates.

Regarding this clonotype: The specificity of this receptor is unknown. One base away there is no much larger clone; base qualities are not given.

The rearranged segments are TRBV12-3 or TRBV12-4 and TRBJ1-3; the D gene is not confidently resolved. The source is a man aged 65 to 85 in good health. The sequenced sample consisted of blood. The CDR3 loop reads CASTSGWPGGNTIYF. The DNA sequence follows: TGTGCCAGCACATCCGGATGGCCCGGTGGAAACACCATATATTTT.